The 32 T cell receptor beta chains reported below all come from one sample, sequenced in a study of early T cells in non-severe SARS-CoV-2 infection. TCRdb fed the 5' RACE reads into MiXCR, producing one record per CDR3 protein. The table records roughly 100,000 distinct CDR3 sequences, 13% of them present only once. Sequenced material: whole blood. These TCRs come from an adult who was a healthcare worker with PCR-confirmed SARS-CoV-2 infection or an uninfected control (not recorded which).

The chain recombines TRBV5-6 with TRBJ1-2; no clear D gene. CDR1 SGHDT and CDR2 YYEEEE come from the germline V gene. The CDR3 spans 12 residues. The V and J ends lost 4 bases and 7 bases respectively, with 11 bases between them. CDR3 region: CASSPEGLGYTF. Written as DNA, the CDR3 is TGTGCCAGCAGCCCGGAAGGCCTTGGCTACACCTTC.

This clonotype occurred many times. J is TRBJ2-4 and V is TRBV7-2; 7 bases align to TRBD1. This CDR3 spans 13 amino acids. The V segment lost 3 bases and the J segment 6 bases; nucleotides outside the gene matches: 2. Looked up from germline, CDR1 is SGHTA and CDR2 is FQGNSA. The CDR3 nucleotides are TGTGCCAGCAGCTTGACAGGGATAAACATTCAGTACTTC. Residues: CASSLTGINIQYF.

The rearrangement links TRBV18 to TRBJ2-7; TRBD1 agrees at 8 bases. Germline assignment: CDR1 KGHSH and CDR2 LQKENI. CDR3 length: 13 amino acids. J gave up 2 bases and V 5 bases, and 2 bases lay outside the gene matches. The CDR3 DNA reads TGTGCCAGCTCAGAGGACAGGGCCTACGAGCAGTACTTC. Protein sequence: CASSEDRAYEQYF.

This clonotype was detected a few times. The junction departs from the called germline gene at one end, perhaps through a read error. The rearrangement uses TRBV12-3 or TRBV12-4 and TRBJ2-5; D is uncertain. The CDR3 contains 11 residues. CDR3 region: CASSFQKTQYF. The CDR3 region has the DNA TGTGCCAGCAGTTTCCAAAAGACCCAGTACTTC.

This chain joins TRBV7-9 and TRBJ1-4; D ambiguous. The CDR3 length is 12 residues. Trimming left V 6 bases short and J 6 bases short, with 8 bases between. Per the germline V gene, CDR1 is SEHNR and CDR2 is FQNEAQ (reference sequence). The CDR3 sequence is CASRREDEKLFF. The CDR3 region has the DNA TGTGCCAGCAGACGTGAGGATGAAAAACTGTTTTTT.

In its sample, this clonotype was seen many times. The chain couples TRBV19 to TRBJ2-2; D tentatively fits TRBD1 or TRBD2 (5 bases each). V was pared by 3 bases and J by 0 bases, with 8 bases between. The CDR3 length is 15 residues. CDR1 and CDR2 from the germline V gene are LNHDA and SQIVND (reference sequence). CDR3 loop: CASSMGPSNTGELFF. DNA for the CDR3: TGTGCCAGTAGTATGGGACCGTCGAACACCGGGGAGCTGTTTTTT.

This clonotype has at least ten counts. V usage is TRBV12-3 or TRBV12-4 and J usage is TRBJ2-3, with TRBD1 identical over 8 bases. The CDR3 loop spans 14 amino acids. V lost 7 bases to trimming and J lost 1 base; unmatched junction nucleotides: 4. CDR3 protein: CASTLTGGTDTQYF. The CDR3 DNA follows: TGTGCCAGCACCCTGACAGGGGGCACAGATACGCAGTATTTT.

This chain uses TRBV27 with TRBJ1-2, with D tentatively TRBD1 (6 bases). This CDR3 is built from 14 residues. Trimming stripped 3 bases from V and 0 bases from J, with 8 bases between. CDR1 and CDR2 from the germline V gene are MNHEY and SMNVEV (reference sequence). The DNA for the CDR3 is TGTGCCAGCAGTTTGGACAGAGCTAACTATGGCTACACCTTC. Encoded protein: CASSLDRANYGYTF.

There are a few counts of this clonotype. The rearrangement uses TRBV5-1 and TRBJ1-4; D perhaps matches TRBD1 (6 bases). The V gene's germline CDR1 is SGHRS and CDR2 YFSETQ. This CDR3 spans 15 amino acids. V gave up 3 bases and J gave up 0 bases, with 9 bases separating them. CDR3 nucleotide sequence: TGCGCCAGCAGCTGGACAGTTGCAACTAATGAAAAACTGTTTTTT. Translation gives CASSWTVATNEKLFF.

This chain links TRBV7-9 with TRBJ1-1; D perhaps matches TRBD1 (5 bases). Germline CDR1 SEHNR, CDR2 FQNEAQ (reference sequence). CDR3 length equals 12 residues. V was cut by 7 bases and J by 7 bases, with 13 bases left in between. The DNA of the CDR3 is TGTGCCAGCAACCCCCGGGACGGTGAAGCTTTCTTT. Its translation is CASNPRDGEAFF.

The chain recombines TRBV3-1 with TRBJ1-2; 8 nucleotides line up with TRBD1. The CDR3 covers 14 residues. V shed 4 bases and J 4 bases; nucleotides not matched to a gene: 5. CDR1 LGHDT and CDR2 YNNKEL come from the germline V gene (reference sequence). DNA for the CDR3: TGTGCCAGCAGCCCTCACCAGGGGGCCTATGGCTACACCTTC. It translates to CASSPHQGAYGYTF.

The V call is TRBV7-9, the J call TRBJ1-1, with 10 bases fitting TRBD1. CDR1 SEHNR and CDR2 FQNEAQ come from the germline V gene (reference sequence). There are 17 residues in the CDR3. V shed 1 base and J 0 bases; nucleotides not matched to a gene: 5. The chain's CDR3 is CASSLGQGAPMNTEAFF. DNA of the CDR3: TGTGCCAGCAGCTTAGGACAGGGGGCCCCGATGAACACTGAAGCTTTCTTT.

The rearrangement uses TRBV2 and TRBJ1-4; the D gene is possibly TRBD1 (5 bases). V was clipped by 3 bases and J by 8 bases, with 13 bases between them. Germline assignment: CDR1 SNHLY and CDR2 FYNNEI. The CDR3 is 14 residues long. The CDR3 sequence is CASSDTGSNEKLFF. CDR3 DNA sequence: TGTGCCAGCAGTGATACAGGATCAAACGAAAAACTGTTTTTT.

This clonotype was counted between two and nine times. The chain carries TRBV10-2 and TRBJ2-1; 9 bases are a match to TRBD2. Germline CDR1 is WSHSY and CDR2 is SAAADI. The trim removed 6 bases at V and 4 bases at J, leaving 7 bases unmatched. The CDR3 is 15 amino acids. CDR3 residues: CASRDAGGSYNEQFF. The CDR3 DNA follows: TGCGCCAGCAGAGACGCGGGGGGGTCGTACAATGAGCAGTTCTTC.

There are many counts of this clonotype. The CDR3 is CASSFMADNEQFF. Here the CDR3 DNA reads TGTGCCAGCAGTTTTATGGCAGACAATGAGCAGTTCTTC. The rearrangement uses TRBV12-3 or TRBV12-4 and TRBJ2-1; D is ambiguous. The CDR3 contains 13 residues. V gave up 3 bases and J gave up 5 bases, with 8 bases separating them.

This clonotype was counted ten times or more. The V call is TRBV28, the J call TRBJ2-4; D may be TRBD1 or TRBD2 (5 bases each). Per germline, CDR1 MDHEN and CDR2 SYDVKM. This CDR3 contains 16 residues. V was trimmed by 3 bases and J by 11 bases, leaving 23 bases between them. The CDR3 sequence is CASSLSSSGRVDFQYF. The CDR3 DNA reads as TGTGCCAGCAGTTTGAGTAGTTCAGGGCGGGTAGATTTTCAGTACTTC. Supplemented by reference TRBV28 and TRBJ2-4, the full variable domain reads DVKVTQSSRYLVKRTGEKVFLECVQDMDHENMFWYRQDPGLGLRLIYFSYDVKMKEKGDIPEGYSVSREKKERFSLILESASTNQTSMYLCASSLSSSGRVDFQYFGAGTRLSVL.

The J gene is TRBJ2-7, the V gene TRBV28; D is uncertain. CDR1 and CDR2 (germline): MDHEN, SYDVKM. Trimming stripped 5 bases from V and 6 bases from J, with 17 bases between. The CDR3 runs to 14 residues. CDR3 protein: CASSGNLGLFEQYF. The CDR3 coding sequence is TGTGCCAGCAGTGGGAACTTAGGTCTCTTCGAGCAGTACTTC.

In this sample, this clonotype turned up many times. The chain recombines TRBV28 with TRBJ2-7; TRBD2 is a possible D gene (5 bases). This CDR3 is built from 13 residues. Germline CDR1 MDHEN, CDR2 SYDVKM. Trimming took off 5 bases at V and 7 bases at J, with 15 bases between the two ends. This CDR3 is CASSLLLPGEQYF. CDR3 coding DNA: TGTGCCAGCAGTCTCCTCCTCCCGGGGGAGCAGTACTTC. The variable domain in full, with the rest retrieved from reference TRBV28 and TRBJ2-7, is DVKVTQSSRYLVKRTGEKVFLECVQDMDHENMFWYRQDPGLGLRLIYFSYDVKMKEKGDIPEGYSVSREKKERFSLILESASTNQTSMYLCASSLLLPGEQYFGPGTRLTVT.

This clonotype was seen ten or more times. The J gene is TRBJ2-2, the V gene TRBV6-1; TRBD2 is a possible D gene (6 bases). The germline V gene has CDR1 MNHNS and CDR2 SASEGT. The germline V and J ends were trimmed by 2 bases and 7 bases, with 8 bases remaining between them. CDR3 size: 13 residues. The DNA for the CDR3 is TGTGCCAGCAGTGAATGGGGGGTCGGGGAGCTGTTTTTT. Protein product: CASSEWGVGELFF.

This clonotype came up once. The chain links TRBV4-1 to TRBJ2-1; D is possibly TRBD1 or TRBD2 (7 bases each). V shed 3 bases and J shed 10 bases, with 10 bases lying between them. The CDR3 runs 12 residues. CDR1 and CDR2 from the germline V gene are MGHRA and YSYEKL. The CDR3 DNA reads TGCGCCAGCAGCCAGGGAGGGGGCGAGCAGTTCTTC. Amino acids: CASSQGGGEQFF.

This clonotype came up many times. J is TRBJ2-4 and V is TRBV5-6, with TRBD1 matching over 7 bases. After removal of 4 bases from V and 6 bases from J, the junction contained 4 bases not matched to a gene. The germline V gene encodes CDR1 SGHDT and CDR2 YYEEEE. The length of the CDR3 is 13 residues. The CDR3 nucleotides are TGTGCCAGCAGCCACCGGGACAGAAACATTCAGTACTTC. It yields the protein CASSHRDRNIQYF. The entire variable domain, with the rest obtained from reference TRBV5-6 and TRBJ2-4, is as follows: DAGVTQSPTHLIKTRGQQVTLRCSPKSGHDTVSWYQQALGQGPQFIFQYYEEEERQRGNFPDRFSGHQFPNYSSELNVNALLLGDSALYLCASSHRDRNIQYFGAGTRLSVL.

V usage is TRBV4-1 and J usage is TRBJ2-7, with D hard to call. The CDR3 contains 14 residues. The V end was cut by 1 base, the J end by 3 bases, with 10 bases between. Looked up from germline, CDR1 is MGHRA and CDR2 is YSYEKL. The CDR3 coding sequence is TGCGCCAGCAGCCAAGGACTGCACAACTACGAGCAGTACTTC. Translated: CASSQGLHNYEQYF.

This clonotype was seen a handful of times. The V and J genes are TRBV12-3 or TRBV12-4 and TRBJ1-6; D is perhaps TRBD1 (5 bases). This CDR3 comprises 14 residues. Trimming took 6 bases from V and 9 from J, leaving 15 bases between them. CDR3: CASSRRDGLSPLHF. DNA of the CDR3: TGTGCCAGCAGCCGACGGGACGGCCTTTCACCCCTCCACTTT.

This chain joins TRBV4-1 and TRBJ2-5; the D gene is possibly TRBD1 (5 bases). The CDR3 is 14 amino acids. The V and J ends lost 0 bases and 4 bases respectively, with 9 bases between them. Germline CDR1 MGHRA, CDR2 YSYEKL. The CDR3 DNA sequence: TGCGCCAGCAGCCAAGAACCAGGGTCAGAGACCCAGTACTTC. This translates into CASSQEPGSETQYF.

The chain is built from TRBV6-1 and TRBJ2-5; D not certain. The CDR3 spans 14 residues. The V end lost 1 base, the J end lost 7 bases, and 13 bases lay between the germline ends. Germline CDR1 reads MNHNS; CDR2 reads SASEGT. The CDR3 sequence is CASSEGQPVGTQYF. The CDR3 DNA reads TGTGCCAGCAGTGAAGGTCAGCCTGTAGGGACCCAGTACTTC.

The chain combines TRBV4-1 with TRBJ2-3, with a tentative D call TRBD1 (6 bases). Between the trimmed V and J ends, which lost 6 bases and 3 bases, there was a span of 16 bases. This CDR3 comprises 15 residues. The germline CDR1 and CDR2 sequences are MGHRA and YSYEKL. In DNA, the CDR3 is TGCGCCAGCAGTCCAACAGGGACGAGAACAGATACGCAGTATTTT. It encodes CASSPTGTRTDTQYF.

The chain has TRBV20-1 and TRBJ2-7; 7 bases line up with TRBD2. From germline, CDR1 is DFQATT and CDR2 SNEGSKA (reference sequence). J gave up 6 bases and V 2 bases, and 19 bases lay outside the gene matches. There are 17 residues in the CDR3. The CDR3: CSARLEAAGAATGEQYF. CDR3 coding DNA: TGCAGTGCTAGATTAGAGGCGGCGGGAGCAGCGACCGGCGAGCAGTACTTC.

The chain joins TRBV6-2 or TRBV6-3 to TRBJ1-2; TRBD1 is a possible D gene (5 bases). Trimming stripped 4 bases from V and 1 base from J, with 10 bases between. The CDR3 extends over 14 amino acids. Germline V lookup: CDR1 MNHEY, CDR2 SVGEGT. This CDR3 is CASSLEGDNYGYTF. In nucleotides, the CDR3 is TGTGCCAGCAGTTTGGAAGGGGATAACTATGGCTACACCTTC.

This clonotype was picked up many times. The rearrangement uses TRBV5-1 and TRBJ2-3; D might be TRBD2 (5 bases). The CDR3 has 16 residues. Trimming cost V 2 bases and J 7 bases, with 20 bases left between them. Germline CDR1 SGHRS, CDR2 YFSETQ. The CDR3 spells CASSFLPSGPGNTQYF. Written as DNA, the CDR3 is TGCGCCAGCAGCTTTTTACCCAGCGGTCCCGGTAATACGCAGTATTTT.

This clonotype occurred a few times. The chain recombines TRBV29-1 with TRBJ1-1; D gene unclear. Germline values: CDR1 SQVTM, CDR2 ANQGSEA. V gave up 2 bases and J gave up 1 base, with 2 bases separating them. The length of the CDR3 is 11 residues. DNA of the CDR3: TGCAGCGTTGAACGGAACACTGAAGCTTTCTTT. Translating gives CSVERNTEAFF.

The CDR3 nucleotides are TGTGCCAGCAGCCCTAAGGTAGCCAGGACAGTCTACGAGCAGTACTTC. Encoded protein: CASSPKVARTVYEQYF. The chain employs TRBV7-2 and TRBJ2-7, with D possibly being TRBD1 (6 bases). The CDR3 consists of 16 residues. The germline CDR1 and CDR2 sequences are SGHTA and FQGNSA. The V end was cut by 5 bases, the J end by 3 bases, with 20 bases between.

This clonotype was seen many times. V is TRBV19 and J is TRBJ2-1, with TRBD2 matching over 7 bases. V lost 5 bases and J lost 0; bases outside the gene matches: 7. CDR1 and CDR2 (germline): LNHDA, SQIVND (reference sequence). The CDR3 is made up of 16 amino acids. CDR3 in amino acids: CASSPLAATSYNEQFF. DNA for the CDR3: TGTGCCAGTAGTCCTCTAGCGGCCACCTCCTACAATGAGCAGTTCTTC.